The rows below give T cell receptor beta chains drawn from one sample of a study of T cell responses to AZD1222 COVID-19 vaccine. Data came from immunoSEQ multiplex PCR; TCRdb stores just in-frame clones and leaves some out. The table records 120,000 to 150,000 clones, around 90% of them present only once. The sample consisted of peripheral blood, taken on day 0 of AZD1222 vaccination. The source of these receptors is an adult in good health. CDR3s include the opening cysteine and the closing phenylalanine or tryptophan. Each record gives: D gene, clone size, V gene, CDR3 length, J gene, CDR3 DNA, CDR3 protein. The D gene is left open where the match is weak. Not all rows give a size; the values are once, few, many and, for expanded clones, a class.

TRBD1,few,TRBV20-1,15,TRBJ1-5,TGCAGTGCTAGTTTAGAGACAGGGGGCAATCAGCCCCAGCATTTT,CSASLETGGNQPQHF
-,-,TRBV19,11,TRBJ1-1,TGTGCCACCGAGGGGTATGATGAAGCTTTCTTT,CATEGYDEAFF
TRBD1,-,TRBV4-3,13,TRBJ2-7,TGCGCCAGCAGCCGGGACAGGGACTACGAGCAGTACTTC,CASSRDRDYEQYF
-,-,TRBV29-1,14,TRBJ1-2,TGCAGCGTTGAGCTGGGAGTTCAGGGCTATGGCTACACCTTC,CSVELGVQGYGYTF
-,-,TRBV28,15,TRBJ1-1,TGTGCCAGCAGTCTCACAGCGGGTATGAACACTGAAGCTTTCTTT,CASSLTAGMNTEAFF
-,-,TRBV5-1,13,TRBJ1-2,TGCGCCAGCAGCCTACAGGGTCGGGATGGCTACACCTTC,CASSLQGRDGYTF
-,-,TRBV3-1/TRBV3-2,16,TRBJ2-1,TGTGCCAGCAGCTACCATCAGTGGGGGGGCCACAATGAGCAGTTCTTC,CASSYHQWGGHNEQFF
-,-,TRBV12-3/TRBV12-4,13,TRBJ2-1,TGTGCCAGCAAACCCGGACAGTACAATGAGCAGTTCTTC,CASKPGQYNEQFF
TRBD1,-,TRBV2,14,TRBJ2-7,TGTGCCAGCAGTGAAGTGACAGGGGTAAACGAGCAGTACTTC,CASSEVTGVNEQYF
TRBD1,-,TRBV5-1,16,TRBJ2-1,TGCGCCAGCAGCTGGCCCGGTGACAGGGTCTACAATGAGCAGTTCTTC,CASSWPGDRVYNEQFF
-,-,TRBV9,12,TRBJ2-7,TGTGCCAGCAGAGGTGAGGGCAACGAGCAGTACTTC,CASRGEGNEQYF
-,-,TRBV11-2,14,TRBJ1-2,TGTGCCAGCAGCTTAGAGGTCGCGGGGGGTGGCTACACCTTC,CASSLEVAGGGYTF
TRBD1,-,TRBV2,14,TRBJ1-2,TGTGCCAGCAGTCCCGGGACAGGAGACTATGGCTACACCTTC,CASSPGTGDYGYTF
TRBD1,-,TRBV18,15,TRBJ2-3,TGTGCCAGCTCACTCGGGACAGCCGGCACAGATACGCAGTATTTT,CASSLGTAGTDTQYF
-,-,TRBV11-1,15,TRBJ1-4,TGTGCCAGCAGCCCAAGGCCCGACGGGGATGAAAAACTGTTTTTT,CASSPRPDGDEKLFF
-,-,TRBV10-3,11,TRBJ1-1,TGTGCCATCTTGGAGGGAACTGAAGCTTTCTTT,CAILEGTEAFF
-,-,TRBV12-3/TRBV12-4,12,TRBJ2-7,TGTGCCAGCAGTCCCAACCCCCGACAGCAGTACTTC,CASSPNPRQQYF
-,-,TRBV7-9,14,TRBJ1-1,TGTGCCAGCAGCTTAATCCCCAGAGAAACTGAAGCTTTCTTT,CASSLIPRETEAFF
-,-,TRBV28,14,TRBJ1-5,TGTGCCAGCAGTTTAGGGGGTTCCTATCAGCCCCAGCATTTT,CASSLGGSYQPQHF
-,-,TRBV4-3,16,TRBJ1-2,TGCGCCAGCAGCCAGTTCCCAGGGGCAGCTAACTATGGCTACACCTTC,CASSQFPGAANYGYTF
-,-,TRBV9,15,TRBJ1-6,TGTGCCAGCAGCGTCGCGGGGGGCGAGAATTCACCCCTCCACTTT,CASSVAGGENSPLHF
-,-,TRBV5-4,14,TRBJ1-6,TGTGCCAGCAGCAGGACAGCTAATAATTCACCCCTCCACTTT,CASSRTANNSPLHF
-,-,TRBV11-2,16,TRBJ2-1,TGTGCCAGCAGCTCCCGAACGGGTAGCTCCTACAATGAGCAGTTCTTC,CASSSRTGSSYNEQFF
-,-,TRBV19,14,TRBJ1-1,TGTGCCAGTATTGGGGGACACAGCCTCGGGCCAGCTTTCTTT,CASIGGHSLGPAFF
-,-,TRBV29-1,13,TRBJ1-2,TGCAGCGTTGAGGCTGGGAGTCAAGGGGGCTACACCTTC,CSVEAGSQGGYTF
TRBD2,-,TRBV4-3,13,TRBJ2-1,TGCGCCAGCAGCCCGGGACTAGCGGGCAAGCAGTTCTTC,CASSPGLAGKQFF
-,once,TRBV7-2,15,TRBJ2-7,TGTGCCAGCAGGCGCAGGGGGGGGTCTTCCTACGAGCAGTACTTC,CASRRRGGSSYEQYF
-,-,TRBV13,13,TRBJ1-4,TGTGCCAGCAGCTTACAGGACGAGGAAAAACTGTTTTTT,CASSLQDEEKLFF
-,-,TRBV4-3,15,TRBJ1-4,TGCGCCAGCAGCCAAGAAGGGGGATCTAATGAAAAACTGTTTTTT,CASSQEGGSNEKLFF
-,-,TRBV12-3/TRBV12-4,13,TRBJ1-6,TGTGCCAGCAGTGGACGACAATCTAGCCCCCTCCACTTT,CASSGRQSSPLHF
TRBD1,-,TRBV19,16,TRBJ1-5,TGTGCCAGTAGTCCCAGGGGACAGGGTTATTCGGAGCCCCAGCATTTT,CASSPRGQGYSEPQHF
-,-,TRBV19,14,TRBJ1-2,TGTGCCAGTAGTATTGGCCCAGCCAACTATGGCTACACCTTC,CASSIGPANYGYTF
-,-,TRBV27,11,TRBJ2-5,TGTGCCAGCAGTTTGGGAGAGACCCAGTACTTC,CASSLGETQYF
TRBD1,-,TRBV4-3,13,TRBJ2-7,TGCGCCAGCAGCCGGGACAGGGGAATCGAGCAGTACTTC,CASSRDRGIEQYF
-,-,TRBV7-2,15,TRBJ1-2,TGTGCCAGCAGCTTACAGCCTGGACGGGCCTATGGCTACACCTTC,CASSLQPGRAYGYTF
TRBD2,-,TRBV28,15,TRBJ2-1,TGTGCCAGCACCTTACTAGCGGGGGAGGCGAATGAGCAGTTCTTC,CASTLLAGEANEQFF
TRBD1,-,TRBV19,14,TRBJ2-4,TGTGCCAGTAGTATACCGGGACAGAGAAACATTCAGTACTTC,CASSIPGQRNIQYF
TRBD2,-,TRBV7-9,15,TRBJ2-7,TGTGCCAGCAGCCCCTTGGGTAGCGGGGCCTACGAGCAGTACTTC,CASSPLGSGAYEQYF
TRBD1,-,TRBV7-2,13,TRBJ1-2,TGTGCCAGCAGCTCAGACAGGGGGCTGAGCTACACCTTC,CASSSDRGLSYTF
-,-,TRBV4-2,15,TRBJ1-1,TGTGCCAGCAGCCAAGAGGAGGGAATGAACACTGAAGCTTTCTTT,CASSQEEGMNTEAFF
TRBD1,-,TRBV19,14,TRBJ1-6,TGTGCCAGTAGCATCGGAGGGGGCGACTCACCCCTCCACTTT,CASSIGGGDSPLHF
TRBD1,-,TRBV18,15,TRBJ1-3,TGTGCCAGCTCACCGACAGGGGGAGCTGGAAACACCATATATTTT,CASSPTGGAGNTIYF
-,-,TRBV12-5,16,TRBJ2-1,TGTGCTAGTGGTTTGGTAGAAGCAGGGCCTGGGGATGAGCAGTTCTTC,CASGLVEAGPGDEQFF
-,once,TRBV5-1,16,TRBJ1-1,TGCGCCAGCACCGCTCTTGGGGGGGTGGAGAACACTGAAGCTTTCTTT,CASTALGGVENTEAFF
-,-,TRBV4-1,14,TRBJ1-5,TGCGCCAGCAGCCAAGAGGAAATTGGACAGCCCCAGCATTTT,CASSQEEIGQPQHF
-,-,TRBV21-1,16,TRBJ2-7,TGTGCCAGCAGCAAAGGCCGGACAGTCTTATACTACGAGCAGTACTTC,CASSKGRTVLYYEQYF
TRBD1,-,TRBV5-4,14,TRBJ1-2,TGTGCCAGCAGCGACCCCGGACAGGGGCATGGCTACACCTTC,CASSDPGQGHGYTF
-,-,TRBV12-3/TRBV12-4,13,TRBJ1-1,TGTGCCAGCAGCCCGGGACCGAACACTGAAGCTTTCTTT,CASSPGPNTEAFF
TRBD1,-,TRBV28,16,TRBJ1-3,TGTGCCAGCAGTTTCCTTACAGGGGTTGAGGGAAACACCATATATTTT,CASSFLTGVEGNTIYF
-,-,TRBV3-1/TRBV3-2,13,TRBJ1-6,TGTGCCAGCAGCCAAGTTGGTAATTCACCCCTCCACTTT,CASSQVGNSPLHF
-,once,TRBV15,12,TRBJ1-2,TGTGCCACCAGCAGATACAGGGTCGGCTACACCTTC,CATSRYRVGYTF
-,-,TRBV30,17,TRBJ1-1,TGTGCCCCTCCCCGGCGGTCATCGCGGAGCGAAAACACTGAAGCTTTCTTT,CAPPRRSSRSENTEAFF
-,-,TRBV18,14,TRBJ1-2,TGTGCCAGCTCACCACCTGACACTGCCTATGGCTACACCTTC,CASSPPDTAYGYTF
TRBD2,once,TRBV5-1,16,TRBJ2-2,TGCGCCAGCAGCATACCAAGCGGGACGAACACCGGGGAGCTGTTTTTT,CASSIPSGTNTGELFF
-,-,TRBV7-3,16,TRBJ2-2,TGTGCCAGCAGCTTAGCTCAGGGCTTTATCTCCGGGGAGCTGTTTTTT,CASSLAQGFISGELFF
-,once,TRBV3-1/TRBV3-2,13,TRBJ2-1,TGTGCCAGCAGCCAGGAGTGGTCCAATGAGCAGTTCTTC,CASSQEWSNEQFF
-,-,TRBV7-6,17,TRBJ2-1,TGTGCCAGCAGCACTAAGTTCGACTACTTTAGCTACAATGAGCAGTTCTTC,CASSTKFDYFSYNEQFF
-,once,TRBV4-1,13,TRBJ1-1,TGCGCCAGCAGCCAAGATATGAACACTGAAGCTTTCTTT,CASSQDMNTEAFF
-,-,TRBV11-2,13,TRBJ2-5,TGTGCCAGCAGCTCCCTAGGGCAAGAGACCCAGTACTTC,CASSSLGQETQYF
TRBD2,-,TRBV7-2,14,TRBJ2-3,TGTGCCAGCAAACTAGCGGGGCACACAGATACGCAGTATTTT,CASKLAGHTDTQYF